These 18 T cell receptor beta chains came from one sample sequenced in a study of regulatory T cells in long-lasting Graves disease. Construction of TCR beta libraries relied on iRepertoire HTBI primers and on Arm-PCR targeting CDR3 regions. TCRdb reanalysed the multiplex PCR reads using MiXCR and keeps one entry per CDR3 protein. The table has 700,000 or so distinct CDR3 sequences, approximately 29% seen once; the top ten hold about 42%. Indicated time point: persistent/refractory GD, antithyroid drugs over 5 years with positive TRAb. Generation of the TCR library employed RNA extracted from PBMCs. Sequenced here: peripheral blood mononuclear cells (PBMCs), sampled when the disease was refractory, from a patient treated with antithyroid drugs. The source of these receptors is a female donor with Graves disease.

The genes are TRBV7-2 and TRBJ2-5, with D possibly TRBD2 on 6 matching bases. Germline loops: CDR1 SGHTA, CDR2 FQGNSA. V dropped 2 bases and J dropped 5 bases, with 12 bases sitting between them. There are 14 residues in the CDR3. Here the CDR3 DNA reads TGTGCCAGCAGCTTATCGACTAGTCACGAGACCCAGTACTTC. It yields the protein CASSLSTSHETQYF.

The V call is TRBV29-1, the J call TRBJ1-5; 8 nucleotides agree with TRBD1. Looked up from germline, CDR1 is SQVTM and CDR2 is ANQGSEA. The CDR3 is made up of 14 amino acids. The ends lost 5 bases at V and 5 bases at J; junction bases unmatched: 8. The CDR3 sequence is CSVSGTGSYQPQHF. CDR3 coding DNA: TGCAGCGTTTCCGGGACAGGATCGTATCAGCCCCAGCATTTT.

This clonotype was seen only once. The chain links TRBV20-1 to TRBJ1-1; 8 nucleotides agree with TRBD1. The CDR3 is 15 amino acids. V was clipped by 2 bases and J by 3 bases; unmatched bases: 8. Germline V gives CDR1 DFQATT, CDR2 SNEGSKA (reference sequence). The CDR3: CSARSIQGAHTEAFF. The DNA for the CDR3 is TGCAGTGCTAGATCTATTCAGGGGGCGCACACTGAAGCTTTCTTT.

As concerns this clonotype: A much bigger clone sits one base away, suggesting this may be a read error. The chain couples TRBV2 to TRBJ2-2; perhaps TRBD2 as D (5 bases). The germline CDR1 and CDR2 sequences are SNHLY and FYNNEI. The CDR3 is 13 amino acids. This CDR3 reads CASMRGSTGERFF. As DNA, the CDR3 is TGTGCCAGCATGCGAGGTAGCACCGGGGAGCGGTTTTTT.

This clonotype was counted only a few times. This chain links TRBV9 with TRBJ2-7; D might be TRBD1 (6 bases). This CDR3 spans 14 amino acids. Germline values: CDR1 SGDLS, CDR2 YYNGEE. The ends were cut back, 2 bases at V and 7 bases at J, with 16 bases in the middle. CDR3 DNA: TGTGCCAGCAGCGTGGCACCGACAGGTATAGAGCAGTACTTC. The encoded protein is CASSVAPTGIEQYF.

At least ten counts were recorded for this clonotype. The chain carries TRBV6-1 and TRBJ1-2; 7 bases fit TRBD1. CDR1 is MNHNS and CDR2 is SASEGT in the germline V gene. The CDR3 is 16 residues long. J lost 1 base, V lost 1 base, and 6 bases had no gene match. CDR3 protein: CASSEEWDSFNYGYTF. CDR3 coding DNA: TGTGCCAGCAGTGAAGAATGGGACAGTTTTAACTATGGCTACACCTTC.

This rearrangement joins TRBV20-1 to TRBJ1-5, with D maybe TRBD1 (5 bases). The CDR3 contains 17 residues. CDR1 DFQATT and CDR2 SNEGSKA come from the germline V gene (reference sequence). Between the trimmed V and J ends, which lost 0 bases and 0 bases, there was a span of 15 bases. CDR3 loop: CSARDVRGTSSNQPQHF. The CDR3 DNA sequence: TGCAGTGCTAGAGATGTTCGTGGGACCTCTAGCAATCAGCCCCAGCATTTT.

CDR3 sequence reads: CASCTTPGLKLFF. The DNA for the CDR3 is TGTGCCAGCTGTACTACCCCAGGACTCAAACTGTTTTTT. The chain is built from TRBV2 and TRBJ1-4; unclear D gene. The CDR3 runs to 13 residues. Trimming removed 8 bases at V and 11 bases at J, with 18 bases between. In germline, CDR1 is SNHLY, CDR2 FYNNEI. The variable domain in full, with the rest retrieved from reference TRBV2 and TRBJ1-4, is EPEVTQTPSHQVTQMGQEVILRCVPISNHLYFYWYRQILGQKVEFLVSFYNNEISEKSEIFDDQFSVERPDGSNFTLKIRSTKLEDSAMYFCASCTTPGLKLFFGSGTQLSVL.

In this sample, this clonotype turned up many times. This chain uses TRBV7-9 with TRBJ1-1; 8 nucleotides agree with TRBD1. The length of the CDR3 is 12 residues. Germline assignment: CDR1 SEHNR and CDR2 FQNEAQ (reference sequence). V lost 4 bases to trimming and J lost 7 bases; unmatched junction nucleotides: 2. For the CDR3, the DNA is TGTGCCAGCAGCTCAACAGGGGGTGAAGCTTTCTTT. Translating it yields CASSSTGGEAFF.

CDR3 region: CAWSLPRDMALSTEAFF. CDR3 in DNA: TGTGCCTGGAGTCTTCCCCGGGACATGGCGTTGAGTACTGAAGCTTTCTTT. V usage is TRBV30 and J usage is TRBJ1-1, with a tentative D call TRBD1 (6 bases). CDR3 length: 17 residues. The ends were cut back, 2 bases at V and 5 bases at J, with 24 bases in the middle. Germline CDR1 is GTSNPN and CDR2 is SVGIG (reference sequence).

This chain joins TRBV29-1 and TRBJ1-4, with D unclear. There are 10 residues in the CDR3. Germline lookup yields CDR1 SQVTM and CDR2 ANQGSEA. V gave up 7 bases and J gave up 6 bases, with 6 bases separating them. CDR3 region: CSGPDEKLFF. In DNA form, the CDR3 reads TGCAGCGGTCCTGATGAAAAACTGTTTTTT.

This clonotype was found a few times. The V call is TRBV5-5, the J call TRBJ1-2, with D perhaps matching TRBD1 (6 bases). The germline V gene has CDR1 SGHKS and CDR2 YYEKEE (reference sequence). The CDR3 is 15 residues long. Between the trimmed V and J ends, which lost 2 bases and 4 bases, there was a span of 15 bases. This CDR3 is CASSLQGQVGYGYTF. In nucleotides, the CDR3 is TGTGCCAGCAGCTTACAGGGTCAGGTAGGCTATGGCTACACCTTC.

A remark on this clonotype: A junction end diverges from the germline sequence, so it may reflect a read error. The J gene is TRBJ1-1, the V gene TRBV12-3 or TRBV12-4; D might be TRBD1 (6 bases). The CDR3 loop spans 15 amino acids. The CDR3 loop is CASSLVLGRDTEAFF. The CDR3, as DNA: TGTGCCAGCAGTTTAGTTTTGGGCAGGGACACTGAAGCCTTCTTT.

This sequence joins TRBV30 and TRBJ2-2, with a possible D match to TRBD1 (6 bases). Trimming removed 3 bases from V and 0 bases from J, with 14 bases in between. Germline CDR1 and CDR2: GTSNPN and SVGIG (reference sequence). This CDR3 contains 16 residues. CDR3 sequence reads: CAWRKQGRSNTGELFF. The CDR3 nucleotides are TGTGCCTGGAGGAAACAGGGTCGCTCGAACACCGGGGAGCTGTTTTTT.

Written as DNA, the CDR3 is TGTGCCACCAGTGCCCAGGACTGGGCTGAAGCTTTCTTT. It encodes CATSAQDWAEAFF. V usage is TRBV24-1 and J usage is TRBJ1-1; D is unresolved. The V gene lost 5 bases and the J gene lost 6 bases, with 12 bases spanning the gap. Germline CDR1 KGHDR, CDR2 SFDVKD. The CDR3 contains 13 residues.

The table lists this clonotype with a few counts. This chain uses TRBV5-1 with TRBJ2-2; the match to TRBD1 covers 8 bases. The CDR3 is made up of 15 amino acids. Germline V CDR1 and CDR2: SGHRS, YFSETQ. Losses at the gene ends were 3 bases for V and 3 bases for J; bases not matched to a gene: 4. As DNA, the CDR3 is TGCGCCAGCAGCTACAGACAGGGGTACACCGGGGAGCTGTTTTTT. Residues: CASSYRQGYTGELFF.

Of note for this clonotype: This may be a read error, as it is one base from a much larger clone. This chain joins TRBV2 and TRBJ1-1; perhaps TRBD1 as D (5 bases). The length of the CDR3 is 16 residues. The V and J ends lost 4 bases and 0 bases respectively, with 15 bases between them. Germline CDR1 is SNHLY and CDR2 is FYNNEI. The CDR3 reads CASSGSGGRMNTEAFF. The CDR3 DNA follows: TGTGCCAGCAGTGGTAGCGGGGGTAGAATGAACACTGAAGCTTTCTTT.

This clonotype was seen at least ten times. V gene TRBV12-3 or TRBV12-4 combines with J gene TRBJ2-5; 9 bases are a match to TRBD2. The CDR3 has 16 amino acids. Germline trimming cut 5 bases from V and 0 bases from J; bases unmatched to any gene: 7. The chain's CDR3 is CASSRLAGEDQETQYF. The CDR3 coding sequence is TGTGCCAGCAGTCGATTAGCGGGAGAGGACCAAGAGACCCAGTACTTC.